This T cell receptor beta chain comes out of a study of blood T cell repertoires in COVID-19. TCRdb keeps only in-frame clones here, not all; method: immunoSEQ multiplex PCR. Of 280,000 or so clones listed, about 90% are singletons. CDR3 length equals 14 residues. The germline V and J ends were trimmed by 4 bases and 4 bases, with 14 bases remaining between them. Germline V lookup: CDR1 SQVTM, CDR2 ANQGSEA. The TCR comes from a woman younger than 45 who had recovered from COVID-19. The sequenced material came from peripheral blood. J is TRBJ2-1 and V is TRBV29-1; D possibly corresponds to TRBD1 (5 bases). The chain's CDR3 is CSVARTLTYNEQFF. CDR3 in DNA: TGCAGCGTTGCCCGGACATTAACTTACAATGAGCAGTTCTTC.